This TCR beta chain was profiled in a study of cytomegalovirus exposure and HLA in healthy donors. Researchers ran the PCR with 60 Vbeta and 13 Jbeta primers. Assay used: immunoSEQ multiplex PCR; TCRdb lists only in-frame clones, some missing. This sample yields under 200,000 clones, of which roughly 80% are seen a single time; less than 5% belongs to the top ten. Findings and limits, study-wide: The likely origin of a cluster of highly shared sequence variants was a sequencing artifact. TCR beta sequences numbering under 20,000 were associated with HLA alleles at 0.05 false discovery rate in a later analysis. It was taken for granted in presence/absence analyses that sequencing depth across donors was roughly uniform.

Notes on this clone: No antigen is known for it.

The germline gives CDR1 LNHDA, CDR2 SQIVND (reference sequence). This CDR3 comprises 14 residues. Trimming removed 10 bases from V and 2 bases from J; junction bases left unmatched: 11. The sample comprised PBMCs. The gene calls are TRBV19 and TRBJ2-7; TRBD1 matches at 7 bases. The clonotype originates from a male donor in good health and CMV-seronegative. The chain's CDR3 is CATRNRDSAYEQYF. The CDR3 nucleotides read TGTGCCACCCGCAACCGGGACAGCGCCTACGAGCAGTACTTC.